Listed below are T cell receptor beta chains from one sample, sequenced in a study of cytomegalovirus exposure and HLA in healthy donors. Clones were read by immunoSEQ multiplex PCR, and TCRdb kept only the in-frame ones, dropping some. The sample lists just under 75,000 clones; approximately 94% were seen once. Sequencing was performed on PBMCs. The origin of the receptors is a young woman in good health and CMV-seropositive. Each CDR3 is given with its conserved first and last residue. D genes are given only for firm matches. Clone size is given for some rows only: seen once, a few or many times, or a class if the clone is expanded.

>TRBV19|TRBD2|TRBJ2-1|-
CASSWGGRENEQFF
TGTGCCAGTAGTTGGGGCGGGAGGGAGAATGAGCAGTTCTTC
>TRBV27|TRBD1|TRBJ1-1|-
CASRDRTGMNTEAFF
TGTGCCAGCAGGGATAGGACAGGGATGAACACTGAAGCTTTCTTT
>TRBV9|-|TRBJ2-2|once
CASRKGSGTGELFF
TGTGCCAGCAGAAAGGGATCGGGGACCGGGGAGCTGTTTTTT
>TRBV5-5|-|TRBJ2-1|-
CASSLRSGYNEQFF
TGTGCCAGCAGCTTGCGTAGCGGCTACAATGAGCAGTTCTTC
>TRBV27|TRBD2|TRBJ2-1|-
CASSLYGLAVNRNEQFF
TGTGCCAGCAGTTTATATGGACTAGCGGTGAATCGGAATGAGCAGTTCTTC
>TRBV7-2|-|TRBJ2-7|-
CASSPDTPYEQYF
TGTGCCAGCAGTCCAGACACTCCCTACGAGCAGTACTTC
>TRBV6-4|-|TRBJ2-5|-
CASARGADETQYF
TGTGCCAGCGCCCGGGGGGCGGATGAGACCCAGTACTTC
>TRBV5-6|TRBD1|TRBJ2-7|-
CASSTGVEQYF
TGTGCCAGCAGCACAGGGGTCGAGCAGTACTTC
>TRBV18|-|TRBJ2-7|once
CASSPPEGLGYPITHEQYF
TGTGCCAGCTCACCACCGGAGGGGCTTGGCTATCCGATAACCCACGAGCAGTACTTC
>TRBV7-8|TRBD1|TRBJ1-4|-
CASSAGTGSGRPNEKLFF
TGTGCCAGCAGCGCCGGGACAGGGAGCGGGCGACCTAATGAAAAACTGTTTTTT
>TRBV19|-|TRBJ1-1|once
CASSISGSSTEAFF
TGTGCCAGTAGTATATCGGGGTCGAGCACTGAAGCTTTCTTT
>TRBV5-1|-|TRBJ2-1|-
CASSLLPGLLSSYNEQFF
TGCGCCAGCAGCTTGCTCCCAGGACTTTTGAGCTCCTACAATGAGCAGTTCTTC
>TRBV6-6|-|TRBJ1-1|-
CASREGDTEAFF
TGTGCCAGCAGGGAGGGAGACACTGAAGCTTTCTTT
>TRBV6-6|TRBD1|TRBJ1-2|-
CASSYPGQGADGYTF
TGTGCCAGCAGTTATCCAGGACAGGGGGCGGATGGCTACACCTTC
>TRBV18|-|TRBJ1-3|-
CASSNNGNTIYF
TGTGCCAGCTCAAACAACGGAAACACCATATATTTT
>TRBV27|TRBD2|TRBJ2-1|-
CASSLRASGRPWGNEQFF
TGTGCCAGCAGTTTAAGGGCTAGCGGGAGGCCCTGGGGCAATGAGCAGTTCTTC
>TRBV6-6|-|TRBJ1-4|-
CASTRDLREKLFF
TGTGCCAGCACCAGGGATCTCCGGGAAAAACTGTTTTTT
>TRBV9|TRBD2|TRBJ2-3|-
CASSAGTSGRTDTQYF
TGTGCCAGCAGCGCAGGGACTAGCGGCCGCACAGATACGCAGTATTTT
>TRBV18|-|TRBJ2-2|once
CASSPPIGGNTGELFF
TGTGCCAGCTCACCACCGATCGGGGGTAACACCGGGGAGCTGTTTTTT
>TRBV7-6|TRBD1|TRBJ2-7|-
CASRTRRTGKTYEQYF
TGTGCCAGCAGAACTCGACGGACAGGAAAAACCTACGAGCAGTACTTC
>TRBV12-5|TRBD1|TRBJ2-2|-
CASGQGAVGELFF
TGTGCTAGTGGACAGGGGGCCGTCGGGGAGCTGTTTTTT
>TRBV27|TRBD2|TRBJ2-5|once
CATKASGAKETQYF
TGTGCCACAAAAGCTAGCGGGGCGAAAGAGACCCAGTACTTC
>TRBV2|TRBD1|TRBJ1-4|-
CASSEQGVYYEKLFF
TGTGCCAGCAGTGAACAGGGGGTATACTACGAAAAACTGTTTTTT
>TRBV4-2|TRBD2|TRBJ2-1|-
CASSQELAGDYNEQFF
TGTGCCAGCAGCCAAGAACTAGCGGGGGACTACAATGAGCAGTTCTTC
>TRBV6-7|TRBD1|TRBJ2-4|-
CASSYSTRTGIAKNIQYF
TGTGCCAGCAGTTACTCGACCCGGACAGGGATAGCCAAAAACATTCAGTACTTC